These 32 T cell receptor beta chains share one sample of origin, sequenced in a study of cytomegalovirus exposure and HLA in healthy donors. Researchers ran the PCR with 60 Vbeta and 13 Jbeta primers. Data came from immunoSEQ multiplex PCR; TCRdb stores just in-frame clones and leaves some out. Found here are 200,000 to 300,000 clones, 82% of them singletons; the top ten hold 5.4%. Sequences were obtained from PBMCs. The receptors were sampled from a woman in her thirties or forties in good health and CMV-seropositive.

This clone was seen a few times. The V and J genes are TRBV30 and TRBJ2-4; no clear D. The V gene lost 1 base and the J gene lost 4 bases, with 2 bases spanning the gap. The CDR3 spans 11 residues. Looked up from germline, CDR1 is GTSNPN and CDR2 is SVGIG (reference sequence). CDR3 in DNA: TGTGCCTGGAGTGCTAAAAACATTCAGTACTTC. Protein sequence: CAWSAKNIQYF. The full variable domain, in which reference TRBV30 and TRBJ2-4 provide the parts outside the CDR3, is SQTIHQWPATLVQPVGSPLSLECTVEGTSNPNLYWYRQAAGRGLQLLFYSVGIGQISSEVPQNLSASRPQDRQFILSSKKLLLSDSGFYLCAWSAKNIQYFGAGTRLSVL.

The chain carries TRBV7-2 and TRBJ2-2; 15 bases match TRBD2. Per the germline V gene, CDR1 is SGHTA and CDR2 is FQGNSA. The CDR3 runs 18 residues. V shed 6 bases, J shed 4 bases, and the junction held 9 bases outside the gene matches. CDR3 nucleotides: TGTGCCAGCAGAGTCGGACTAGCGGGAGGGGTCAGCACCGGGGAGCTGTTTTTT. This sequence encodes CASRVGLAGGVSTGELFF. The full variable domain, rest sourced from reference TRBV7-2 and TRBJ2-2, is GAGVSQSPSNKVTEKGKDVELRCDPISGHTALYWYRQSLGQGLEFLIYFQGNSAPDKSGLPSDRFSAERTGGSVSTLTIQRTQQEDSAVYLCASRVGLAGGVSTGELFFGEGSRLTVL.

CDR3 amino acids: CASSPGVDSPLHF. CDR3 sequence (DNA): TGTGCCAGCAGCCCAGGGGTAGATTCACCCCTCCACTTT. The chain joins TRBV5-6 to TRBJ1-6; perhaps TRBD1 as D (6 bases). Per the germline V gene, CDR1 is SGHDT and CDR2 is YYEEEE. The CDR3 contains 13 residues. Trimming took 4 bases from V and 8 from J, leaving 10 bases between them.

This clone turned up a few times. V usage is TRBV30 and J usage is TRBJ1-6; maybe TRBD1 (5 bases). V lost 3 bases to trimming and J lost 7 bases, with 10 bases between them. From germline, CDR1 is GTSNPN and CDR2 SVGIG (reference sequence). This CDR3 has 13 residues. The CDR3 is CAWRQDGNSPLHF. The DNA for the CDR3 is TGTGCCTGGAGACAGGACGGAAATTCACCCCTCCACTTT.

V is TRBV6-6 and J is TRBJ2-2; a possible D gene is TRBD1 (7 bases). CDR1 MNHNY and CDR2 SVGAGI come from the germline V gene (reference sequence). The CDR3 covers 14 residues. Trimming left V 6 bases short and J 7 bases short, with 15 bases between. CDR3: CASSRQGGVGELFF. The DNA for the CDR3 is TGTGCCAGCAGCCGACAGGGAGGCGTCGGGGAGCTGTTTTTT.

CDR3 sequence (DNA): TGTGCCAGCAGCCCTTCGGCCTCAGGGGTTTCCCCGGCCACTGAAGCTTTCTTT. Protein product: CASSPSASGVSPATEAFF. The gene calls are TRBV7-6 and TRBJ1-1; tentatively, D is TRBD1 (6 bases). This CDR3 contains 18 residues. The germline CDR1 and CDR2 sequences are SGHVS and FNYEAQ. V was trimmed by 5 bases and J by 4 bases, leaving 26 bases between them.

This rearrangement joins TRBV6-5 to TRBJ1-3; 7 bases fit TRBD1. Germline V gene data show CDR1 as MNHEY and CDR2 as SVGAGI. The CDR3 spans 14 residues. Unmatched junction bases numbered 3, after V lost 5 bases and J lost 2 bases. As DNA, the CDR3 is TGTGCCAGCAGTGTCGACAGGGCTGGAAACACCATATATTTT. It translates to CASSVDRAGNTIYF.

The chain joins TRBV7-2 to TRBJ1-1; no clear D. V shed 3 bases and J shed 5 bases, with 13 bases lying between them. Germline CDR1 and CDR2: SGHTA and FQGNSA. The CDR3 extends over 14 amino acids. The CDR3 sequence is CASSLGLLGTEAFF. CDR3 nucleotides: TGTGCCAGCAGCTTGGGCCTTCTTGGTACTGAAGCTTTCTTT.

The chain links TRBV30 to TRBJ1-1, with D perhaps TRBD1 (5 bases). The CDR3 extends over 13 amino acids. Germline assignment: CDR1 GTSNPN and CDR2 SVGIG (reference sequence). V was pared by 2 bases and J by 9 bases, with 16 bases between. CDR3 residues: CAWSFLDTTQAFF. As DNA, the CDR3 is TGTGCCTGGAGTTTCTTGGACACTACCCAAGCTTTCTTT.

This clone appeared once. V gene TRBV7-7 combines with J gene TRBJ2-1, with TRBD1 matching 9 bases. This CDR3 contains 17 residues. V was clipped by 2 bases and J by 6 bases; unmatched bases: 11. Germline V gene lookup returns CDR1 SSHAT and CDR2 FNYEAQ (reference sequence). The DNA for the CDR3 is TGTGCCAGCAGCTTATTCCTCTTAGGACAGGGGAGCAATGAGCAGTTCTTC. This codes for CASSLFLLGQGSNEQFF.

The chain is built from TRBV5-6 and TRBJ1-1, with a weak D call TRBD1 (5 bases). CDR1 and CDR2 from the germline V gene are SGHDT and YYEEEE. V gave up 3 bases and J gave up 5 bases, with 20 bases separating them. The CDR3 sequence is 16 residues long. In nucleotides, the CDR3 is TGTGCCAGCAGCTCAACCGGGACTACAAGAGGTACTGAAGCTTTCTTT. Its translation is CASSSTGTTRGTEAFF.

This sequence joins TRBV7-6 and TRBJ1-2, with TRBD1 as a possible D gene (6 bases). The CDR3 runs to 12 residues. V shed 5 bases and J shed 5 bases, with 9 bases lying between them. The germline gives CDR1 SGHVS, CDR2 FNYEAQ. The CDR3 region has the DNA TGTGCCAGCAGCACCCAGGGGTATGGCTACACCTTC. The encoded protein is CASSTQGYGYTF.

This chain connects TRBV5-1 to TRBJ2-1; D possibly corresponds to TRBD1 (6 bases). The CDR3 runs 13 residues. Germline V lookup: CDR1 SGHRS, CDR2 YFSETQ. V was shortened by 6 bases and J by 6 bases, with 13 bases between the two germline ends. The DNA for the CDR3 is TGCGCCAGCACTTTACAGGGTGCCAATGAGCAGTTCTTC. Translating it yields CASTLQGANEQFF.

The chain couples TRBV5-4 to TRBJ2-7; 10 nucleotides line up with TRBD2. The CDR3 is 14 residues long. The V gene's germline CDR1 is SGHNT and CDR2 YYREEE (reference sequence). With V trimmed by 4 bases and J by 7 bases, 8 bases remained unmatched. The CDR3 coding sequence is TGTGCCAGCAGCCCAAGCGGGGGGGCCGGGGAGCAGTACTTC. Its protein product is CASSPSGGAGEQYF.

The chain has TRBV7-8 and TRBJ2-7; 9 bases align to TRBD1. This CDR3 has 16 amino acids. Germline V lookup: CDR1 SGHVS, CDR2 FQNEAQ. The V segment lost 5 bases and the J segment 1 base; nucleotides outside the gene matches: 9. The CDR3 region has the DNA TGTGCCAGCAGCCTATGGGACAGGGCTAGGTCCTACGAGCAGTACTTC. Its protein is CASSLWDRARSYEQYF. The full variable domain, rest sourced from reference TRBV7-8 and TRBJ2-7, is GAGVSQSPRYKVAKRGQDVALRCDPISGHVSLFWYQQALGQGPEFLTYFQNEAQLDKSGLPSDRFFAERPEGSVSTLKIQRTQQEDSAVYLCASSLWDRARSYEQYFGPGTRLTVT.

V and J are TRBV7-9 and TRBJ1-1; no clear D gene. The CDR3 has 11 residues. The germline gives CDR1 SEHNR, CDR2 FQNEAQ (reference sequence). Trimming left V 6 bases short and J 4 bases short, with 6 bases between. The CDR3 loop is CASSLSTEAFF. The CDR3, as DNA: TGTGCCAGCAGTCTAAGCACTGAAGCTTTCTTT.

This clone was observed once. This chain links TRBV10-3 with TRBJ1-2, with 9 bases aligning to TRBD1. Germline V CDR1 and CDR2: ENHRY, SYGVKD. This CDR3 has 12 residues. The junction had 7 bases not matched to a gene; V was cut back by 10 bases and J by 7 bases. CDR3 residues: CATLGTGSGYTF. The CDR3 region has the DNA TGTGCCACCCTCGGGACAGGGAGTGGCTACACCTTC.

CDR3 nucleotides: TGTGCCACCAGCAGACTAACCTCCGGGACAGGGTCTGCAAAACTGTTTTTT. It is translated as CATSRLTSGTGSAKLFF. J is TRBJ1-4 and V is TRBV15; 9 bases are shared with TRBD1. CDR3 length equals 17 residues. Germline trimming cut 2 bases from V and 10 bases from J; bases unmatched to any gene: 14. The germline V gene encodes CDR1 LNHNV and CDR2 YYDKDF (reference sequence).

The chain has TRBV30 and TRBJ1-5; a possible D gene is TRBD1 (5 bases). This CDR3 spans 15 amino acids. Trimming took 0 bases from V and 6 from J, leaving 15 bases between them. The V gene's germline CDR1 is GTSNPN and CDR2 SVGIG (reference sequence). CDR3 sequence reads: CAWSVGLQEGQPQHF. The CDR3 DNA sequence: TGTGCCTGGAGTGTTGGCCTACAGGAGGGTCAGCCCCAGCATTTT. The full variable domain, its missing parts supplied by reference TRBV30 and TRBJ1-5, is SQTIHQWPATLVQPVGSPLSLECTVEGTSNPNLYWYRQAAGRGLQLLFYSVGIGQISSEVPQNLSASRPQDRQFILSSKKLLLSDSGFYLCAWSVGLQEGQPQHFGDGTRLSIL.

The chain employs TRBV4-1 and TRBJ2-5; the match to TRBD2 covers 10 bases. The J call may be wrong; the DNA end is better matched by TRBJ2-7. Per the germline V gene, CDR1 is MGHRA and CDR2 is YSYEKL. The CDR3 spans 16 residues. The CDR3 DNA follows: TGCGCCAGCAGCCAACGTTACACTAGCGGGACCTACGAGCAGTACTTC. This sequence encodes CASSQRYTSGTYEQYF.

CDR3 residues: CASRSSSGAYKNEQFF. DNA for the CDR3: TGTGCCAGCAGGAGTTCTAGCGGGGCCTACAAAAATGAGCAGTTCTTC. This sequence joins TRBV2 and TRBJ2-1; 9 bases map to TRBD2. Germline V CDR1 and CDR2: SNHLY, FYNNEI. The CDR3 length is 16 residues. V lost 6 bases to trimming and J lost 7 bases; unmatched junction nucleotides: 13.

The chain joins TRBV6-6 to TRBJ1-4; D gene ambiguous. Germline CDR1 reads MNHNY; CDR2 reads SVGAGI (reference sequence). The V end was cut by 8 bases, the J end by 8 bases, with 12 bases between. The CDR3 covers 12 residues. CDR3 sequence: CASSGIREKLFF. For the CDR3, the DNA is TGTGCCAGCTCGGGGATTCGGGAAAAACTGTTTTTT.

The chain recombines TRBV5-4 with TRBJ1-1; D is unresolved. CDR3 length: 14 amino acids. The germline V gene encodes CDR1 SGHNT and CDR2 YYREEE (reference sequence). V lost 0 bases to trimming and J lost 6 bases, with 12 bases between them. The DNA for the CDR3 is TGTGCCAGCAGCTTGGGGCGGGCCGGGTCTGAAGCTTTCTTT. This sequence encodes CASSLGRAGSEAFF.

V and J are TRBV4-1 and TRBJ1-4; weak D call: TRBD1 (5 bases). Germline V gene lookup returns CDR1 MGHRA and CDR2 YSYEKL. The length of the CDR3 is 13 residues. V lost 4 bases, J lost 7 bases, and 10 bases lay in between. The CDR3 here is CASSLYGGEKLFF. The DNA for the CDR3 is TGCGCCAGCAGCCTTTACGGGGGTGAAAAACTGTTTTTT.

The chain uses TRBV2 and TRBJ2-7, with 9 bases fitting TRBD1. The CDR3 is made up of 14 amino acids. With V trimmed by 7 bases and J by 2 bases, 6 bases remained unmatched. Germline-derived CDR1 and CDR2 are SNHLY and FYNNEI. In nucleotides, the CDR3 is TGTGCCAGCAATCCGGGACAGGGTGCCTACGAGCAGTACTTC. The encoded protein is CASNPGQGAYEQYF.

The chain combines TRBV6-5 with TRBJ2-3; 9 nucleotides agree with TRBD1. CDR1 is MNHEY and CDR2 is SVGAGI in the germline V gene. CDR3 length: 13 amino acids. The trim removed 4 bases at V and 12 bases at J, leaving 8 bases unmatched. The CDR3 nucleotides read TGTGCCAGCAGTTCCCTCACAGGGGGCAGCCAGTATTTT. Its translation is CASSSLTGGSQYF.

The J gene is TRBJ1-1, the V gene TRBV21-1; the DNA was not compared with TRBD1, the D call given in the table. TRBV21-1 is recorded as a pseudogene. The length of the CDR3 is 15 residues. CDR3 sequence: CASSKDRDRGTEAFF. The CDR3 DNA reads TGTGCCAGCAGCAAAGATCGGGACAGGGGCACTGAAGCTTTCTTT.

This chain uses TRBV30 with TRBJ1-3; D may be TRBD1 (6 bases). The CDR3 loop spans 14 amino acids. V lost 0 bases and J lost 1, with 7 bases in between. CDR1 GTSNPN and CDR2 SVGIG come from the germline V gene (reference sequence). The CDR3 reads CAWSVGGSGNTIYF. In nucleotides, the CDR3 is TGTGCCTGGAGTGTAGGGGGATCTGGAAACACCATATATTTT.

V usage is TRBV10-3 and J usage is TRBJ1-2, with D possibly matching TRBD1 (5 bases). From germline, CDR1 is ENHRY and CDR2 SYGVKD. V was clipped by 6 bases and J by 3 bases, with 11 bases between them. This CDR3 comprises 13 residues. The CDR3 here is CAISPEGDYGYTF. The DNA of the CDR3 is TGTGCCATCAGCCCTGAAGGGGACTATGGCTACACCTTC.

The gene calls are TRBV29-1 and TRBJ1-1; 7 nucleotides agree with TRBD1. The trim removed 5 bases at V and 6 bases at J, leaving 6 bases unmatched. The CDR3 totals 12 residues. From germline, CDR1 is SQVTM and CDR2 ANQGSEA. In DNA form, the CDR3 reads TGCAGCGTTATCACAGGGGTGGCTGAAGCTTTCTTT. Translating it yields CSVITGVAEAFF. The full variable domain, with the rest looked up from reference TRBV29-1 and TRBJ1-1, is SAVISQKPSRDICQRGTSLTIQCQVDSQVTMMFWYRQQPGQSLTLIATANQGSEATYESGFVIDKFPISRPNLTFSTLTVSNMSPEDSSIYLCSVITGVAEAFFGQGTRLTVV.

The chain's CDR3 is CSVASPLLFAEDFYEQYF. The DNA of the CDR3 is TGCAGCGTTGCCAGCCCGTTATTGTTCGCTGAGGATTTCTACGAGCAGTACTTC. V is TRBV29-1 and J is TRBJ2-5, with no clear D. The DNA end favors TRBJ2-7, so the J call may be wrong. This CDR3 is 18 amino acids long. Germline values: CDR1 SQVTM, CDR2 ANQGSEA.

The chain has TRBV7-2 and TRBJ1-4; 12 positions agree with TRBD1. V lost 2 bases and J lost 7; bases outside the gene matches: 5. The CDR3 extends over 16 amino acids. Germline V gene data show CDR1 as SGHTA and CDR2 as FQGNSA. CDR3 protein: CASSLLPGQGAEKLFF. Written as DNA, the CDR3 is TGTGCCAGCAGCTTATTACCGGGACAGGGGGCTGAAAAACTGTTTTTT.